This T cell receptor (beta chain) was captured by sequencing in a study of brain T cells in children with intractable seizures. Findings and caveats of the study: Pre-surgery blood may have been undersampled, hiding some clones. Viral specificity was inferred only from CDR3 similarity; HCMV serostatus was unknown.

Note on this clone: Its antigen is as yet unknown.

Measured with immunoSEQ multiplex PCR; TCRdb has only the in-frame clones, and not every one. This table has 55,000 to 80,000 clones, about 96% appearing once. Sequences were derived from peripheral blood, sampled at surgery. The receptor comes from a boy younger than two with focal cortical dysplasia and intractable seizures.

CDR3 amino acids: CASSQGVSGLNTGELFF. Here the CDR3 DNA reads TGCGCCAGCAGCCAAGGGGTGTCAGGTTTGAACACCGGGGAGCTGTTTTTT. The gene calls are TRBV4-1 and TRBJ2-2, with D unresolved. CDR1 MGHRA and CDR2 YSYEKL come from the germline V gene. This CDR3 region has 17 residues. V shed 1 base and J shed 1 base, with 13 bases lying between them.